The clone carrying this T cell receptor (beta chain) appeared many times. The entry originates in a study of T-cell memory formation after mild COVID-19. MiXCR, applied by TCRdb to the 5' RACE reads, yields one record per CDR3 protein. The sample holds over 12,000 distinct CDR3 sequences; roughly a fifth are singletons and the top ten take 45% to 50%. The germline gives CDR1 SGHVS, CDR2 FQNEAQ. CDR3 length equals 16 residues. With 5 bases clipped from V and 5 bases from J, the junction kept 10 bases outside the gene matches. Sequencing was performed on PBMCs or a T cell subset sorted from them (not recorded which). The chain couples TRBV7-8 to TRBJ2-5; TRBD2 aligns across 11 bases. The TCR comes from an adult woman who had mild COVID-19 (a few samples of this study predate the infection). Cell type and time point are not known. The CDR3: CASSRSGRARRETQYF. Here the CDR3 DNA reads TGTGCCAGCAGCCGTAGCGGGAGGGCCCGAAGGGAGACCCAGTACTTC.